A selection of T cell receptor beta chains follows, all from one sample in a study of blood T cell repertoires in COVID-19. Assay: immunoSEQ multiplex PCR; the TCRdb copy retains only in-frame clones and omits some. In the table there are about 86,000 clones, more than 60% of which are singletons. The sample consisted of peripheral blood. Receptors originate from a man in his sixties or seventies with acute or convalescent COVID-19. The CDR3 runs from the conserved cysteine through the conserved F or W. The order of the fields is J gene, clone size, D gene, V gene, CDR3 protein, CDR3 DNA. A D gene is named only where the DNA matches it firmly. The size of a clone is reported for some rows only, either as once, few or many, or as a class for expanded clones.

>TRBJ1-3|few|NA|TRBV19
CASTPDISSGNTIYF
TGTGCCAGTACCCCCGACATTTCCTCTGGAAACACCATATATTTT
>TRBJ2-2|NA|NA|TRBV2
CASSVSGAGELFF
TGTGCCAGCAGTGTGTCAGGCGCCGGGGAGCTGTTTTTT
>TRBJ2-1|once|NA|TRBV2
CASNELASYNEQFF
TGTGCCAGCAACGAACTAGCCTCCTACAATGAGCAGTTCTTC
>TRBJ1-4|few|TRBD1|TRBV7-9
CASSQTGTTNEKLFF
TGTGCCAGCAGCCAGACAGGGACAACTAATGAAAAACTGTTTTTT
>TRBJ2-5|NA|TRBD2|TRBV5-1
CASSLLPSGETQYF
TGCGCCAGCAGCTTGTTGCCTAGCGGGGAGACCCAGTACTTC
>TRBJ2-1|NA|NA|TRBV11-2
CASSLGTSEVEQFF
TGTGCCAGCAGCTTAGGGACTTCGGAGGTTGAGCAGTTCTTC
>TRBJ2-5|NA|TRBD2|TRBV19
CASSIAGGFLTRQETQYF
TGTGCCAGTAGCATCGCCGGGGGGTTCCTTACTCGCCAAGAGACCCAGTACTTC
>TRBJ2-7|NA|TRBD2|TRBV5-1
CASSLVGGTNPYEQYF
TGCGCCAGCAGCTTGGTGGGGGGGACTAATCCCTACGAGCAGTACTTC
>TRBJ2-7|NA|NA|TRBV9
CASSTFSGTQSHEQYF
TGTGCCAGCAGCACCTTCAGCGGGACACAAAGCCACGAGCAGTACTTC
>TRBJ2-1|few|NA|TRBV6-4
CASSEGLTNEQFF
TGTGCCAGCAGTGAGGGCCTCACCAATGAGCAGTTCTTC
>TRBJ2-5|NA|NA|TRBV4-1
CASSQVSEMSGGETQYF
TGCGCCAGCAGCCAAGTTAGTGAGATGAGCGGCGGAGAGACCCAGTACTTC
>TRBJ2-5|NA|TRBD2|TRBV7-8
CASSLAAGGSETQYF
TGTGCCAGCAGCTTAGCAGCGGGGGGGTCGGAGACCCAGTACTTC
>TRBJ2-3|NA|NA|TRBV28
CASSFVSAASQYF
TGTGCCAGCAGTTTTGTTTCAGCGGCTAGTCAGTATTTT
>TRBJ1-6|NA|TRBD1|TRBV27
CASSFVTGGSPLHF
TGTGCCAGCAGTTTTGTTACAGGGGGCTCACCCCTCCACTTT
>TRBJ1-2|NA|TRBD1|TRBV5-4
CASRDLFGGTGENYGYTF
TGTGCCAGCAGGGATCTTTTCGGAGGGACAGGGGAGAACTATGGCTACACCTTC
>TRBJ2-2|once|TRBD1|TRBV7-2
CASRRDRGTGELFF
TGTGCCAGCAGGCGGGACAGGGGCACCGGGGAGCTGTTTTTT
>TRBJ2-7|NA|NA|TRBV28
CASSLWQGRSYEQYF
TGTGCCAGCAGTTTATGGCAGGGGCGCTCCTACGAGCAGTACTTC
>TRBJ2-2|NA|TRBD2|TRBV11-2
CASSRGGDTGELFF
TGTGCCAGCAGCCGCGGGGGGGACACCGGGGAGCTGTTTTTT
>TRBJ2-3|NA|NA|TRBV6-2/TRBV6-3
CASSSPGSGTDTQYF
TGTGCCAGCAGTTCTCCCGGGTCGGGCACAGATACGCAGTATTTT
>TRBJ2-4|few|TRBD1|TRBV29-1
CSVEELGGRSKNIQYF
TGCAGCGTTGAAGAGTTAGGGGGCCGGTCCAAAAACATTCAGTACTTC
>TRBJ2-2|NA|NA|TRBV11-3
CASSLEQDGELFF
TGTGCCAGCAGCTTAGAACAGGACGGGGAGCTGTTTTTT
>TRBJ1-2|NA|NA|TRBV28
CASTLGAFYGYTF
TGTGCCAGCACCCTTGGGGCTTTCTATGGCTACACCTTC
>TRBJ2-5|NA|TRBD2|TRBV6-5
CASRRPSGGTETQYF
TGTGCCAGCAGAAGACCTAGCGGGGGGACCGAGACCCAGTACTTC
>TRBJ2-5|NA|TRBD2|TRBV5-1
CASLGGEETQYF
TGCGCCAGCCTCGGGGGGGAGGAGACCCAGTACTTC
>TRBJ1-1|NA|NA|TRBV5-1
CASSLIQGSEAFF
TGCGCCAGCAGCTTGATTCAGGGGTCTGAAGCTTTCTTT
>TRBJ2-2|NA|NA|TRBV27
CASSFIGNGELFF
TGTGCCAGCAGTTTTATCGGGAACGGGGAGCTGTTTTTT
>TRBJ1-5|NA|NA|TRBV19
CASTPYRADQPQHF
TGTGCCAGTACCCCATACAGAGCTGATCAGCCCCAGCATTTT
>TRBJ2-2|NA|NA|TRBV11-2
CASSLGPPRGFNTGELFF
TGTGCCAGCAGCTTAGGTCCCCCTAGGGGGTTCAACACCGGGGAGCTGTTTTTT
>TRBJ1-2|NA|NA|TRBV19
CASSIGQAWNYGYTF
TGTGCCAGTAGTATAGGGCAGGCCTGGAACTATGGCTACACCTTC
>TRBJ2-1|NA|NA|TRBV10-3
CAISEGRVGNEQFF
TGTGCCATCAGTGAGGGCAGGGTCGGCAATGAGCAGTTCTTC
>TRBJ2-1|NA|NA|TRBV11-2
CASSPRNNEQFF
TGTGCCAGCAGCCCCAGAAACAATGAGCAGTTCTTC
>TRBJ2-2|NA|NA|TRBV6-5
CASRERAGGTGELFF
TGTGCCAGCCGCGAAAGGGCAGGGGGGACCGGGGAGCTGTTTTTT
>TRBJ1-5|NA|NA|TRBV4-1
CASARGAGINQPQHF
TGCGCCAGCGCCCGGGGGGCTGGGATCAATCAGCCCCAGCATTTT
>TRBJ2-1|NA|NA|TRBV28
CASSERREYNEQFF
TGTGCCAGCAGTGAGCGACGGGAGTACAATGAGCAGTTCTTC
>TRBJ1-1|NA|NA|TRBV5-1
CASSFKSGGGTEAFF
TGCGCCAGCAGCTTTAAGTCCGGCGGAGGAACTGAAGCTTTCTTT
>TRBJ2-3|NA|NA|TRBV27
CASSLLQALGTQYF
TGTGCCAGCAGTTTATTACAGGCACTGGGTACGCAGTATTTT
>TRBJ1-2|NA|NA|TRBV3-1/TRBV3-2
CASSSHYGYTF
TGTGCCAGCAGTTCTCACTATGGCTACACCTTC
>TRBJ2-1|NA|TRBD2|TRBV5-5
CASSRPGTRFEQFF
TGTGCCAGCAGCCGACCCGGGACTAGATTTGAGCAGTTCTTC
>TRBJ2-1|NA|TRBD1|TRBV5-1
CASSFYGTGGNEQFF
TGCGCCAGCAGCTTTTACGGGACAGGGGGGAATGAGCAGTTCTTC
>TRBJ1-2|NA|TRBD1|TRBV5-1
CASSFGDRVYGYTF
TGCGCCAGCAGCTTTGGGGACAGGGTCTATGGCTACACCTTC
>TRBJ2-5|NA|TRBD1|TRBV6-4
CASSFDRGETQYF
TGTGCCAGCAGTTTCGACAGGGGCGAGACCCAGTACTTC
>TRBJ1-4|NA|NA|TRBV4-1
CASNHGTPNEKLFF
TGCGCCAGCAACCACGGGACACCTAATGAAAAACTGTTTTTT
>TRBJ2-2|NA|NA|TRBV27
CASSPGPGKDNTGELFF
TGTGCCAGCAGTCCAGGGCCAGGGAAAGATAACACCGGGGAGCTGTTTTTT
>TRBJ2-7|few|NA|TRBV5-1
CASSPGTGTYEQYF
TGCGCCAGCAGCCCCGGGACTGGGACCTACGAGCAGTACTTC
>TRBJ2-5|NA|NA|TRBV10-1
CASSESNSRGQETQYF
TGCGCCAGCAGTGAGTCGAATAGTAGGGGTCAAGAGACCCAGTACTTC
>TRBJ2-1|NA|TRBD2|TRBV28
CASSQAGGPHNEQFF
TGTGCCAGCAGCCAAGCGGGGGGGCCCCACAATGAGCAGTTCTTC
>TRBJ2-2|NA|NA|TRBV19
CASSQAWGPNTGELFF
TGTGCCAGTAGTCAGGCGTGGGGGCCGAACACCGGGGAGCTGTTTTTT
>TRBJ2-3|NA|NA|TRBV4-2
CASSQEAAPDTQYF
TGTGCCAGCAGCCAAGAGGCGGCTCCAGATACGCAGTATTTT
>TRBJ2-5|once|TRBD1|TRBV7-9
CASSSRDRSQETQYF
TGTGCCAGCAGCTCCCGGGACAGGAGCCAAGAGACCCAGTACTTC
>TRBJ1-1|NA|NA|TRBV18
CASSPSTGNTEAFF
TGTGCCAGCTCACCTTCCACAGGGAACACTGAAGCTTTCTTT
>TRBJ2-2|NA|NA|TRBV29-1
CSVGHLKNTGELFF
TGCAGCGTAGGACACTTAAAGAACACCGGGGAGCTGTTTTTT